Shown below are 2 T cell receptor beta chains from a single sample sequenced in a study of beta chain features in type 1 diabetes. These TCRs' antigens remain unknown. Study-wide points: Patients with Type 1 diabetes showed moderately but significantly shorter TCRB CDR3s in all four CD4+ subsets.

Expressed TCRB transcripts got sequenced, as all isolated RNA was reverse transcribed. Sequencing was performed with immunoSEQ multiplex PCR; in TCRdb, only in-frame clones are kept and a portion is missing. The sample has almost 350,000 clones, over 7% seen once. Sequencing used central memory CD4+ T cells from blood. These TCRs come from a man aged 25 to 40 with type 1 diabetes.

This clone was seen only a few times. The V and J genes are TRBV29-1 and TRBJ1-2; the match to TRBD1 covers 7 bases. The length of the CDR3 is 13 residues. V shed 4 bases, J shed 5 bases, and the junction held 7 bases outside the gene matches. Germline V gene lookup returns CDR1 SQVTM and CDR2 ANQGSEA. Here the CDR3 reads CSVGLPGGYGYTF. In DNA form, the CDR3 reads TGCAGCGTTGGTCTGCCAGGGGGGTATGGCTACACCTTC.

V gene TRBV20-1 combines with J gene TRBJ2-7, with D hard to call. The germline V gene has CDR1 DFQATT and CDR2 SNEGSKA (reference sequence). This CDR3 region has 11 residues. Trimming removed 6 bases at V and 3 bases at J, with 9 bases between. The CDR3 sequence is CSAGPNYEQYF. The CDR3 DNA reads TGCAGTGCCGGCCCCAACTACGAGCAGTACTTC.